The T cell receptor beta chain described here comes from a study of beta chain features in type 1 diabetes. Expressed TCRB transcripts were sequenced, since all the RNA that had been isolated was reverse transcribed. The average output of naive, central memory and regulatory T cell samples was around 3.5 million reads. Using immunoSEQ multiplex PCR, the repertoire was profiled, and TCRdb retains in-frame clones only, with some absent. Here the sample spans roughly 500,000 clones, approximately 28% being singletons. CDR3 length: 14 amino acids. Germline V lookup: CDR1 GTSNPN, CDR2 SVGIG (reference sequence). Unmatched junction bases numbered 8, after V lost 2 bases and J lost 6 bases.

Input material: naive CD4+ T cells from blood. The V call is TRBV30, the J call TRBJ2-3; 7 bases are shared with TRBD1. The source of this sequence is a man younger than 35 in good health. In nucleotides, the CDR3 is TGTGCCTGGAGTCTCGGACAGGCTTTGGATACGCAGTATTTT. This encodes CAWSLGQALDTQYF.